This T cell receptor beta chain derives from a study of blood T cell repertoires in COVID-19. Study-wide context: Italy, Spain and the United States were the sources of the convalescent and acute COVID-19 samples.

Each recovered donor of Cohort 3 presented with two negative PCRs, clearance, or symptom resolution. Germline lookup yields CDR1 DFQATT and CDR2 SNEGSKA (reference sequence). Germline trimming cut 3 bases from V and 5 bases from J; bases unmatched to any gene: 5. CDR3 size: 14 residues. Original processing notes: Using reference gene primer amplification, nucleated cell counts were estimated. TCRdb's table, derived via immunoSEQ multiplex PCR, lists solely in-frame clones and lacks some. V, J and clone size are those of that table, while D and trimming were read from the DNA. The sample holds around 290,000 clones, approximately 88% seen once.

Sequenced material: PBMCs or T cells enriched from blood (not recorded which). This chain links TRBV20-1 with TRBJ2-1; 9 nucleotides match TRBD2. The receptor comes from a woman in her thirties who had recovered from COVID-19. The CDR3 region is CSASLAGFNNEQFF. CDR3 DNA sequence: TGCAGTGCTAGTCTAGCGGGATTCAACAATGAGCAGTTCTTC.